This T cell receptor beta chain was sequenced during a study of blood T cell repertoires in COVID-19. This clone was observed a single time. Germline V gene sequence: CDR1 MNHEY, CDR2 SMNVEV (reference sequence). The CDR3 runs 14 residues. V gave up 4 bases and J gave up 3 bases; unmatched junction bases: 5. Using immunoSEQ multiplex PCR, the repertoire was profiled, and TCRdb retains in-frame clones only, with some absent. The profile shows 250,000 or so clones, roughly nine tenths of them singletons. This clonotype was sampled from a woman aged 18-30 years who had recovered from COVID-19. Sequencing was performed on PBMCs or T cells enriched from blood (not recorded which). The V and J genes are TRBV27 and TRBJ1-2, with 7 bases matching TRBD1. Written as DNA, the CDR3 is TGTGCCAGCAGTTCCCGACAGGGTCACTATGGCTACACCTTC. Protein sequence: CASSSRQGHYGYTF.